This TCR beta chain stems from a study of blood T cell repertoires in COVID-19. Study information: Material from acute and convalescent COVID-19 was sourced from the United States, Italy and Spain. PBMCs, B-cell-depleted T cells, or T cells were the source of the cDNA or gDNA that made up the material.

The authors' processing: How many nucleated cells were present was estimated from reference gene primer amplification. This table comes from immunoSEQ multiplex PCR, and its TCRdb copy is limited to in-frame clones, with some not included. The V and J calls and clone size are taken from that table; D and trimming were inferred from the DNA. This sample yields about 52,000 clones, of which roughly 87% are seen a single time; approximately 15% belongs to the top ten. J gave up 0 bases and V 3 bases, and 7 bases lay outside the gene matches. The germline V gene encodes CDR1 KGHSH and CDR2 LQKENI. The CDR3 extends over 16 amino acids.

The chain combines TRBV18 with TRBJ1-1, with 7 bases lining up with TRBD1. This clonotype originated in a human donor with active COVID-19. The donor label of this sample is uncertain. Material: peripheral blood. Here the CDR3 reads CASSPLGGLMNTEAFF. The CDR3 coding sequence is TGTGCCAGCTCACCGCTAGGGGGCCTCATGAACACTGAAGCTTTCTTT. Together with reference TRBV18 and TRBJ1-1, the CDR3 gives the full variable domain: NAGVMQNPRHLVRRRGQEARLRCSPMKGHSHVYWYRQLPEEGLKFMVYLQKENIIDESGMPKERFSAEFPKEGPSILRIQQVVRGDSAAYFCASSPLGGLMNTEAFFGQGTRLTVV.